The 23 T cell receptor beta chains below all came from one sample that was sequenced in a study of post-analysis software for immune sequencing data. Study observations and caveats: Among 5 or 6 TRBV segments more frequent in patients than controls were TRBV5-6, TRBV5-1 and TRBV20-1.

Their target antigens are unknown. Tagging with unique molecular identifiers was a feature of the TCR beta cDNA libraries. TCRdb passed the PCR reads through MiXCR, listing each CDR3 protein once. Of over 250,000 distinct CDR3 sequences detected, 36% appear once; the ten largest clones hold around 4.7%. Input material: blood. The origin of the receptors is a girl aged 10-17 years with multiple sclerosis.

About this clonotype itself: This may come from a read error, since a much larger clone is one base off. The genes are TRBV11-2 and TRBJ1-6; D is perhaps TRBD1 (6 bases). CDR1 SGHAT and CDR2 FQNNGV come from the germline V gene. The CDR3 has 13 amino acids. CDR3 amino acids: CASGGQGPSPPHF. As DNA, the CDR3 is TGTGCCAGCGGCGGGCAGGGGCCTTCACCCCCCCACTTT. Drawing the rest from reference TRBV11-2 and TRBJ1-6, the complete variable domain is EAGVAQSPRYKIIEKRQSVAFWCNPISGHATLYWYQQILGQGPKLLIQFQNNGVVDDSQLPKDRFSAERLKGVDSTLKIQPAKLEDSAVYLCASGGQGPSPPHFGNGTRLTVT.

This clonotype was counted a few times. The V gene is TRBV4-2, the J gene TRBJ1-4, with TRBD1 matching over 7 bases. CDR3 length: 15 amino acids. From germline, CDR1 is LGHNA and CDR2 YNFKEQ. Trimming at V came to 0 bases and at J to 7 bases, leaving 5 bases not matched to a gene. For the CDR3, the DNA is TGTGCCAGCAGCCAAGATCAGGGGGTCGGTGAAAAACTGTTTTTT. As protein: CASSQDQGVGEKLFF.

The sample holds many counts of this clonotype. The chain combines TRBV7-3 with TRBJ2-5; 14 nucleotides line up with TRBD2. CDR1 and CDR2 from the germline V gene are SGHTA and FQGTGA. CDR3 size: 16 residues. V lost 4 bases, J lost 5 bases, and 6 bases stayed unmatched. In DNA form, the CDR3 reads TGTGCCAGCAGCTGGACTAGCGGGAGGAACGGGGAGACCCAGTACTTC. Encoded protein: CASSWTSGRNGETQYF.

Many counts were recorded for this clonotype. The chain links TRBV7-3 to TRBJ2-3; D uncertain. CDR1 is SGHTA and CDR2 is FQGTGA in the germline V gene. V gave up 0 bases and J gave up 2 bases, with 3 bases separating them. CDR3 length equals 13 residues. CDR3 nucleotide sequence: TGTGCCAGCAGCTTAACGAACACAGATACGCAGTATTTT. Its protein is CASSLTNTDTQYF.

This clonotype was detected a few times. J is TRBJ1-5 and V is TRBV12-3 or TRBV12-4; the D gene is possibly TRBD1 (5 bases). Trimming stripped 3 bases from V and 5 bases from J, with 11 bases between. This CDR3 comprises 14 residues. CDR3 coding DNA: TGTGCCAGCAGTTTGGCGGACACTGATCAGCCCCAGCATTTT. Translating gives CASSLADTDQPQHF.

The chain employs TRBV15 and TRBJ2-2; D not resolved. Between the trimmed V and J ends, which lost 0 bases and 4 bases, there was a span of 9 bases. In germline, CDR1 is LNHNV, CDR2 YYDKDF (reference sequence). The CDR3 runs 15 residues. CDR3 region: CATSRDQTRTGELFF. The CDR3 DNA reads TGTGCCACCAGCAGAGACCAGACACGCACCGGGGAGCTGTTTTTT.

Notes on this clonotype: Being one base from a much bigger clone, this may be a read error. V usage is TRBV30 and J usage is TRBJ2-1, with D hard to call. The CDR3 spans 14 residues. The germline V and J ends were trimmed by 3 bases and 7 bases, with 16 bases remaining between them. Germline lookup yields CDR1 GTSNPN and CDR2 SVGIG (reference sequence). This CDR3 reads CAWRPGSQWNEQFF. CDR3 sequence (DNA): TGTGCCTGGAGGCCCGGATCCCAGTGGAATGAGCAGTTCTTC.

Note on this clonotype: One base away lies a much larger clone, so this may be a sequencing read error. The V call is TRBV4-1, the J call TRBJ1-4; 7 bases match TRBD1. The CDR3 has 15 residues. CDR1 is MGHRA, CDR2 YSYEKL, per germline. The CDR3 protein is CTSSQPGTDIEKLFF. In DNA, the CDR3 is TGCACCAGCAGCCAACCCGGGACAGACATAGAAAAACTGTTTTTT.

The CDR3 nucleotides are TGTGCCAGCTCACCAGAGGTGCGGTTAACTCAAGAGACCCAGTACTTC. It encodes CASSPEVRLTQETQYF. The chain joins TRBV18 to TRBJ2-5, with no clear D. V was shortened by 2 bases and J by 2 bases, with 15 bases between the two germline ends. The CDR3 runs 16 residues. CDR1 KGHSH and CDR2 LQKENI come from the germline V gene.

This clonotype was seen only a few times. V is TRBV19 and J is TRBJ2-1; D is undetermined. Deletions cut 9 bases from V and 9 bases from J, with 24 bases between. CDR1 LNHDA and CDR2 SQIVND come from the germline V gene (reference sequence). The CDR3 totals 15 residues. CDR3 bases: TGTGCCAGCGTCGACATACAGAAAGAGTCGCTTGAGCAGTTCTTC. Translating it yields CASVDIQKESLEQFF.

This sequence joins TRBV29-1 and TRBJ2-1; no reliable D call. The germline CDR1 and CDR2 sequences are SQVTM and ANQGSEA. The CDR3 covers 13 residues. V lost 2 bases, J lost 3 bases, and 8 bases lay in between. In nucleotides, the CDR3 is TGCAGCGTTGAAAATCCCTACTACAATGAGCAGTTCTTC. Translated: CSVENPYYNEQFF.

This clonotype was seen repeatedly, ten times or more. The chain employs TRBV7-2 and TRBJ2-5; no definite D call. CDR1 and CDR2 from the germline V gene are SGHTA and FQGNSA. Trimming shortened V by 5 bases and J by 9 bases, and 7 bases separated the two germline ends. The CDR3 consists of 10 residues. CDR3 residues: CASSPGAQYF. As DNA, the CDR3 is TGTGCCAGCAGCCCAGGAGCCCAGTACTTC.

The chain joins TRBV4-2 to TRBJ2-5; 8 nucleotides match TRBD1. The CDR3 sequence is 15 residues long. Per germline, CDR1 LGHNA and CDR2 YNFKEQ. V shed 3 bases, J shed 2 bases, and the junction held 5 bases outside the gene matches. The chain's CDR3 is CASSQDRETQETQYF. In nucleotides, the CDR3 is TGTGCCAGCAGCCAGGACAGGGAGACACAAGAGACCCAGTACTTC.

The chain employs TRBV27 and TRBJ2-3, with TRBD2 matching over 9 bases. V trimming: 6 bases; J trimming: 3 bases; junction bases outside the gene matches: 13. CDR3 length: 17 residues. The germline CDR1 and CDR2 sequences are MNHEY and SMNVEV (reference sequence). The CDR3 DNA is TGTGCCAGCAGCACCAACCCCGGACTAGCGCGGACAGATACGCAGTATTTT. This encodes CASSTNPGLARTDTQYF.

The gene calls are TRBV7-2 and TRBJ2-1, with D tentatively TRBD2 (5 bases). Germline values: CDR1 SGHTA, CDR2 FQGNSA. The V end lost 0 bases, the J end lost 10 bases, and 10 bases lay between the germline ends. The CDR3 length is 13 residues. The CDR3 region has the DNA TGTGCCAGCAGCTTAGCCGGACTTTGGGAGCAGTTCTTC. Its translation: CASSLAGLWEQFF. Looking up the rest from reference TRBV7-2 and TRBJ2-1 gives the full variable domain: GAGVSQSPSNKVTEKGKDVELRCDPISGHTALYWYRQSLGQGLEFLIYFQGNSAPDKSGLPSDRFSAERTGGSVSTLTIQRTQQEDSAVYLCASSLAGLWEQFFGPGTRLTVL.

Many counts were recorded for this clonotype. This sequence joins TRBV5-1 and TRBJ2-1; 8 nucleotides agree with TRBD2. The CDR3 sequence is 19 residues long. Germline loops: CDR1 SGHRS, CDR2 YFSETQ. J gave up 0 bases and V 0 bases, and 11 bases lay outside the gene matches. The CDR3 DNA is TGCGCCAGCAGCTTGGACGTCGGGAGGGCGCCACTCTCCTACAATGAGCAGTTCTTC. Encoded protein: CASSLDVGRAPLSYNEQFF.

This clonotype has only a few counts. This clone may be a read error of a much larger clone one base away. The V call is TRBV2, the J call TRBJ2-3; no clear D. Deletions cut 2 bases from V and 3 bases from J, with 3 bases between. The CDR3 has 12 residues. From germline, CDR1 is SNHLY and CDR2 FYNNEI. In DNA form, the CDR3 reads TGTGCCAGCAGTGAATTAACAGATACGCAGTATTTT. It translates to CASSELTDTQYF.

The chain employs TRBV5-1 and TRBJ2-7, with D tentatively TRBD2 (5 bases). Trimming shortened V by 2 bases and J by 5 bases, and 11 bases separated the two germline ends. Germline V CDR1 and CDR2: SGHRS, YFSETQ. This CDR3 has 13 residues. The CDR3 coding sequence is TGCGCCAGCAGCTTATCCATCGGGAACGAGCAGTACTTC. It translates to CASSLSIGNEQYF.

This chain joins TRBV10-3 and TRBJ2-7, with 7 bases fitting TRBD1. The J call may be wrong; the DNA end is better matched by TRBJ2-5. Germline V gives CDR1 ENHRY, CDR2 SYGVKD. This CDR3 is 14 amino acids long. In nucleotides, the CDR3 is TGTGCCATCAGTACCCTGGGACAGCTAGAGACCCAGTACTTC. It encodes CAISTLGQLETQYF.

This clonotype came up many times. The CDR3 protein is CSGYRSGQETQYF. The DNA for the CDR3 is TGCAGCGGGTACCGGAGCGGCCAAGAGACCCAGTACTTC. The genes are TRBV29-1 and TRBJ2-5; D might be TRBD2 (5 bases). With 7 bases removed from V and 1 base from J, the gap between germline ends came to 13 bases. The CDR3 totals 13 residues. Germline lookup yields CDR1 SQVTM and CDR2 ANQGSEA.

This clonotype showed up many times. The chain couples TRBV7-2 to TRBJ2-5, with D possibly matching TRBD2 (6 bases). V was shortened by 2 bases and J by 2 bases, with 15 bases between the two germline ends. Per the germline V gene, CDR1 is SGHTA and CDR2 is FQGNSA. The CDR3 contains 16 residues. The CDR3 DNA sequence: TGTGCCAGCAGCTTAATCGGGGGTCGGGCTCAAGAGACCCAGTACTTC. Amino acids: CASSLIGGRAQETQYF.

This clonotype was counted ten times or more. The chain joins TRBV7-8 to TRBJ2-7; D perhaps matches TRBD2 (6 bases). The germline V gene encodes CDR1 SGHVS and CDR2 FQNEAQ. The V and J ends lost 1 base and 9 bases respectively, with 16 bases between them. The CDR3 is 14 residues long. For the CDR3, the DNA is TGTGCCAGCAGCTTAGGCCAGCGGGCAGGCGGGCAGTACTTC. Amino acid sequence: CASSLGQRAGGQYF.

For this clonotype: This clone may be a read error of a much larger clone one base away. The chain uses TRBV27 and TRBJ1-2; no reliable D call. CDR3 length: 14 amino acids. Germline CDR1 reads MNHEY; CDR2 reads SMNVEV (reference sequence). The DNA of the CDR3 is TGTGCCAGCAGTTCCGTTCAGCTCCGCTATGGCTGCACCTTC. It codes for CASSSVQLRYGCTF.